The 13 T cell receptor beta chains below all came from one sample that was sequenced in a study of cytomegalovirus exposure and HLA in healthy donors. The PCR contained 60 Vbeta and 13 Jbeta primers. Sequencing used immunoSEQ multiplex PCR; TCRdb keeps in-frame clones, though not all of them. The sample includes about 110,000 clones, 70% to 90% of them seen just once. Sequencing used PBMCs. All receptors derive from a man between 40 and 49 years old in good health and CMV-seronegative.

V and J are TRBV5-4 and TRBJ2-5; D perhaps matches TRBD1 (5 bases). V was cut by 3 bases and J by 1 base, with 10 bases left in between. The CDR3 sequence is 14 residues long. Germline CDR1 reads SGHNT; CDR2 reads YYREEE (reference sequence). CDR3 loop: CASSSTAIQETQYF. The CDR3 DNA is TGTGCCAGCAGCTCGACAGCGATCCAAGAGACCCAGTACTTC. Full variable domain (remainder filled in from reference TRBV5-4 and TRBJ2-5): ETGVTQSPTHLIKTRGQQVTLRCSSQSGHNTVSWYQQALGQGPQFIFQYYREEENGRGNFPPRFSGLQFPNYSSELNVNALELDDSALYLCASSSTAIQETQYFGPGTRLLVL.

J is TRBJ1-6 and V is TRBV4-1; D is perhaps TRBD1 (6 bases). There are 14 residues in the CDR3. Germline V gene sequence: CDR1 MGHRA, CDR2 YSYEKL. Between the trimmed V and J ends, which lost 0 bases and 7 bases, there was a span of 7 bases. The CDR3 is CASSQEQGNSPLHF. CDR3 DNA: TGCGCCAGCAGCCAAGAACAGGGAAATTCACCCCTCCACTTT.

The chain is built from TRBV28 and TRBJ1-4, with a weak D call TRBD1 (6 bases). Trimming cost V 6 bases and J 7 bases, with 27 bases left between them. The CDR3 is made up of 18 amino acids. Germline values: CDR1 MDHEN, CDR2 SYDVKM. CDR3 in DNA: TGTGCCAGCAGCCTCGGGGGGGGGCAAGTGAGCAGGGGTGAAAAACTGTTTTTT. Translated: CASSLGGGQVSRGEKLFF.

This clone has only one observation. The gene calls are TRBV19 and TRBJ1-1, with D possibly TRBD1 on 6 matching bases. This CDR3 has 13 residues. Germline CDR1 reads LNHDA; CDR2 reads SQIVND (reference sequence). V was pared by 3 bases and J by 5 bases, with 10 bases between. The CDR3 reads CASSMQRGTEAFF. DNA of the CDR3: TGTGCCAGTAGTATGCAGAGGGGGACTGAAGCTTTCTTT.

The chain uses TRBV6-1 and TRBJ1-6; D is uncertain. Germline-derived CDR1 and CDR2 are MNHNS and SASEGT. Trimming removed 7 bases from V and 8 bases from J, with 18 bases in between. This CDR3 has 15 amino acids. The CDR3 loop is CASKRGAQSYSPLHF. CDR3 nucleotide sequence: TGTGCCAGCAAACGGGGTGCTCAATCCTATTCACCCCTCCACTTT.

This chain uses TRBV7-9 with TRBJ2-1; 10 bases line up with TRBD2. In germline, CDR1 is SEHNR, CDR2 FQNEAQ (reference sequence). CDR3 length equals 15 residues. With V trimmed by 2 bases and J by 6 bases, 4 bases remained unmatched. In DNA form, the CDR3 reads TGTGCCAGCAGCTTAAGCGGGGGGGCTCCCAATGAGCAGTTCTTC. It is translated as CASSLSGGAPNEQFF.

This clone was seen a few times. The chain combines TRBV28 with TRBJ1-1; the match to TRBD1 covers 7 bases. Germline V gene sequence: CDR1 MDHEN, CDR2 SYDVKM. V gave up 5 bases and J gave up 0 bases; unmatched junction bases: 9. The CDR3 is 16 amino acids. CDR3 sequence reads: CASSRTGAVMNTEAFF. The DNA for the CDR3 is TGTGCCAGCAGTCGGACAGGTGCCGTTATGAACACTGAAGCTTTCTTT.

V and J are TRBV5-8 and TRBJ2-7; 7 nucleotides line up with TRBD2. This CDR3 is built from 14 residues. The junction had 11 bases not matched to a gene; V was cut back by 7 bases and J by 4 bases. Germline lookup yields CDR1 SGHTS and CDR2 YDEGEE. The CDR3 DNA sequence: TGTGCCAGCCGCCCTAGTGGGGGGGGTTACGAGCAGTACTTC. It translates to CASRPSGGGYEQYF. The full variable domain, rest sourced from reference TRBV5-8 and TRBJ2-7, is EAGVTQSPTHLIKTRGQQATLRCSPISGHTSVYWYQQALGLGLQFLLWYDEGEERNRGNFPPRFSGRQFPNYSSELNVNALELEDSALYLCASRPSGGGYEQYFGPGTRLTVT.

This clone came up once. The chain couples TRBV19 to TRBJ1-4; 8 nucleotides line up with TRBD1. The V gene's germline CDR1 is LNHDA and CDR2 SQIVND (reference sequence). CDR3 length: 13 residues. The V and J ends lost 8 bases and 3 bases, in that order; junction bases with no gene match: 2. The CDR3 DNA reads TGTGCCAGTGCGGACAGGGCTAATGAAAAACTGTTTTTT. It encodes CASADRANEKLFF.

The chain recombines TRBV9 with TRBJ2-1; 13 bases fit TRBD2. V lost 0 bases, J lost 7 bases, and 4 bases stayed unmatched. The CDR3 is 16 residues long. Germline CDR1 and CDR2: SGDLS and YYNGEE. The CDR3 DNA reads as TGTGCCAGCAGCGTAGGGACTAGCGGGGGTGAGAATGAGCAGTTCTTC. Protein: CASSVGTSGGENEQFF. Combining the CDR3 with reference TRBV9 and TRBJ2-1 gives the whole variable domain DSGVTQTPKHLITATGQRVTLRCSPRSGDLSVYWYQQSLDQGLQFLIQYYNGEERAKGNILERFSAQQFPDLHSELNLSSLELGDSALYFCASSVGTSGGENEQFFGPGTRLTVL.

The CDR3 nucleotides are TGTGCCAGCAGTGTATCGAGGACAGGGGGTATCAAGTACTTC. It yields the protein CASSVSRTGGIKYF. The chain couples TRBV25-1 to TRBJ2-7, with 10 nucleotides matching TRBD1. The V gene end was trimmed by 4 bases and the J gene end by 11 bases; junction bases not matched to a gene: 11. This CDR3 has 14 amino acids. Germline assignment: CDR1 MGHDK and CDR2 SYGVNS.

CDR3 DNA: TGTGCCAGCACCCTCGGGGGGTCGAACACCGGGGAGCTGTTTTTT. Translated, it gives CASTLGGSNTGELFF. The rearrangement links TRBV6-6 to TRBJ2-2, with 7 bases lining up with TRBD2. Germline values: CDR1 MNHNY, CDR2 SVGAGI (reference sequence). Germline trimming cut 7 bases from V and 0 bases from J; bases unmatched to any gene: 5. This CDR3 has 15 amino acids.

The chain carries TRBV28 and TRBJ1-2; perhaps TRBD1 as D (6 bases). The ends were cut back, 2 bases at V and 2 bases at J, with 12 bases in the middle. Germline-derived CDR1 and CDR2 are MDHEN and SYDVKM. The CDR3 sequence is 15 residues long. The CDR3 DNA reads as TGTGCCAGCAGTTTAACAGGGAGGGGGAACTATGGCTACACCTTC. It specifies CASSLTGRGNYGYTF.